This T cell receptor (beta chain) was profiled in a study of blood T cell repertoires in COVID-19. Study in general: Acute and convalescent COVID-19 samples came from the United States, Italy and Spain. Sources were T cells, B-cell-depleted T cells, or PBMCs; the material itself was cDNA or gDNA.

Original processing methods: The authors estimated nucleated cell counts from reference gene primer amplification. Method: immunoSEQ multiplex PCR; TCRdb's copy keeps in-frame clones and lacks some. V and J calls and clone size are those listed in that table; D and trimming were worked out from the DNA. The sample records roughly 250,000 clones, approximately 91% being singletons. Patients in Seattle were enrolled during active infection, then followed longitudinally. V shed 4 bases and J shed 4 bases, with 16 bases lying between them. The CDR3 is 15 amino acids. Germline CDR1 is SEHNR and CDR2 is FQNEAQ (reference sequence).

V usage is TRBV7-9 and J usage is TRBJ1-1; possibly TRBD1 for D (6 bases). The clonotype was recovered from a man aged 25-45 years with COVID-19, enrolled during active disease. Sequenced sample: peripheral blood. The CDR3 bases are TGTGCCAGCAGCTCTTACAGGGTCTCTGGCACTGAAGCTTTCTTT. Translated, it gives CASSSYRVSGTEAFF.